This TCR beta chain was identified during a study of identical twins. Worth noting for this clonotype: Its specificity is unknown.

Findings of the study overall: Cross-sectional statistics underpinned the conclusions; the same donors were not followed.

Template switching introduced a universal primer site, and the cDNA bore unique molecular identifiers. TCRdb redid the calling of the 5' RACE reads with MiXCR, one entry per CDR3 protein. The sample contains 600,000 to 850,000 distinct CDR3 sequences, over 15% of which appear only once. These same records also appear under a second study, on T cells expressing NK-cell markers. This second report adds: Sorted T-cell subsets CD3+CD56+NKG2C+, CD3+CD56+NKG2C- and CD3+CD56-NKG2C+ were TCR beta-sequenced. Dominant NKG2C+ clonotypes in five to seven donors made up roughly 1.0-8% of CD8+ T cells.

The sequence was collected from a woman younger than 35 in good health. Sample: PBMCs.

CDR3 residues: CASSYSWGQPQHF. CDR3 DNA: TGTGCCAGCAGTTACTCTTGGGGCCAGCCCCAGCATTTT. The chain has TRBV6-2 or TRBV6-3 and TRBJ1-5, with D possibly TRBD1 on 5 matching bases. The V end was cut by 0 bases, the J end by 7 bases, with 7 bases between. Germline CDR1 reads MNHEY; CDR2 reads SVGEGT. The CDR3 totals 13 residues.